Below are 9 T cell receptor beta chains sequenced from a single sample in a study of T cells after yellow fever vaccination. TCRdb reanalysed the 5' RACE reads using MiXCR and keeps one entry per CDR3 protein. The repertoire includes approximately 300,000 distinct CDR3 sequences, about 10% of them detected once, and roughly 3% sits in the top ten. This specimen was CD4+ T cells sorted from PBMCs, taken 45 days after the yellow fever booster vaccination. All receptors derive from a young man who received the YFV17D yellow fever vaccine.

The chain is built from TRBV20-1 and TRBJ2-3; 7 bases are shared with TRBD2. V was clipped by 6 bases and J by 3 bases; unmatched bases: 12. Germline assignment: CDR1 DFQATT and CDR2 SNEGSKA (reference sequence). There are 15 residues in the CDR3. The chain's CDR3 is CSARWASGGTDTQYF. For the CDR3, the DNA is TGCAGTGCCAGATGGGCTAGCGGAGGAACAGATACGCAGTATTTT.

In this sample, this clonotype turned up many times. The CDR3 region has the DNA TGTGCCAGCAGTCGACAGGCTACTGCTAATTCACCCCTCCACTTT. This sequence encodes CASSRQATANSPLHF. The V and J genes are TRBV27 and TRBJ1-6; D is perhaps TRBD1 (6 bases). Germline CDR1 MNHEY, CDR2 SMNVEV (reference sequence). Trimming cost V 5 bases and J 6 bases, with 14 bases left between them. CDR3 length: 15 amino acids.

This sequence joins TRBV30 and TRBJ2-3; no clear D. This CDR3 comprises 13 residues. Trimming cost V 0 bases and J 8 bases, with 12 bases left between them. Per germline, CDR1 GTSNPN and CDR2 SVGIG (reference sequence). The chain's CDR3 is CAWSVRPPGTQYF. Here the CDR3 DNA reads TGTGCCTGGAGTGTACGCCCCCCGGGTACGCAGTATTTT.

The genes are TRBV5-1 and TRBJ2-3, with a weak D call TRBD1 (5 bases). Germline loops: CDR1 SGHRS, CDR2 YFSETQ. This CDR3 comprises 18 residues. V gave up 3 bases and J gave up 4 bases, with 24 bases separating them. The CDR3 sequence: CASSWAPVLAGRADTQYF. The CDR3 nucleotides read TGCGCCAGCAGCTGGGCCCCCGTCTTGGCAGGGCGAGCAGATACGCAGTATTTT.

A few counts support this clonotype. V and J are TRBV5-5 and TRBJ1-5; 7 bases match TRBD1. This CDR3 spans 16 amino acids. With 0 bases clipped from V and 7 bases from J, the junction kept 10 bases outside the gene matches. Germline CDR1 and CDR2: SGHKS and YYEKEE (reference sequence). CDR3 coding DNA: TGTGCCAGCAGCTTGGTATGGGACAGCCTCGGGCAGCCCCAGCATTTT. Its translation: CASSLVWDSLGQPQHF.

The chain combines TRBV19 with TRBJ2-4, with a possible D match to TRBD2 (5 bases). Deletions cut 4 bases from V and 8 bases from J, with 15 bases between. This CDR3 is 14 amino acids long. The germline gives CDR1 LNHDA, CDR2 SQIVND (reference sequence). Written as DNA, the CDR3 is TGTGCCAGTAGTACCCTCGGAGGCAGCGACATTCAGTACTTC. It yields the protein CASSTLGGSDIQYF.

The V call is TRBV7-9, the J call TRBJ2-3, with TRBD2 identical over 9 bases. CDR1 and CDR2 (germline): SEHNR, FQNEAQ (reference sequence). The CDR3 loop spans 17 amino acids. V was clipped by 3 bases and J by 0 bases; unmatched bases: 7. The CDR3 protein is CASSFLAGNPSTDTQYF. DNA of the CDR3: TGTGCCAGCAGCTTCCTAGCGGGGAACCCTAGCACAGATACGCAGTATTTT.

V and J are TRBV4-1 and TRBJ2-3, with 9 bases aligning to TRBD2. There are 16 residues in the CDR3. Germline-derived CDR1 and CDR2 are MGHRA and YSYEKL. With V trimmed by 1 base and J by 6 bases, 8 bases remained unmatched. The CDR3 reads CASSQVTSGGFDTQYF. The DNA for the CDR3 is TGCGCCAGCAGCCAAGTCACCAGCGGGGGGTTTGATACGCAGTATTTT.

The V gene is TRBV12-3 or TRBV12-4, the J gene TRBJ2-6, with a weak D call TRBD1 (5 bases). The CDR3 is made up of 15 amino acids. Trimming left V 6 bases short and J 5 bases short, with 14 bases between. The CDR3: CASRTGSTWANVLTF. Here the CDR3 DNA reads TGTGCCAGCAGAACAGGATCCACCTGGGCCAACGTCCTGACTTTC.